The 17 T cell receptor beta chains given below trace back to one sample, sequenced in a study of blood T cell repertoires in COVID-19. Using immunoSEQ multiplex PCR, the repertoire was profiled, and TCRdb retains in-frame clones only, with some absent. The table shows some 240,000 clones, with roughly 82% occurring only once. Sequences were obtained from peripheral blood. Every receptor here comes from a middle-aged woman who had recovered from COVID-19.

V and J are TRBV6-6 and TRBJ1-5; TRBD1 matches at 8 bases. CDR1 is MNHNY and CDR2 is SVGAGI in the germline V gene (reference sequence). V shed 6 bases and J 0 bases; nucleotides not matched to a gene: 4. The CDR3 contains 15 residues. CDR3 in amino acids: CASRTGVYSNQPQHF. The CDR3 coding sequence is TGTGCCAGCAGGACAGGGGTTTATAGCAATCAGCCCCAGCATTTT.

In this sample, this clone turned up a few times. The J gene is TRBJ1-5, the V gene TRBV18; D is possibly TRBD1 (6 bases). CDR3 length equals 14 residues. CDR1 KGHSH and CDR2 LQKENI come from the germline V gene. Trimming removed 4 bases at V and 4 bases at J, with 11 bases between. CDR3 in amino acids: CASSLQDRNQPQHF. The DNA for the CDR3 is TGTGCCAGCTCACTGCAGGACAGAAATCAGCCCCAGCATTTT.

The chain recombines TRBV9 with TRBJ1-1; D gene unclear. The CDR3 is 14 amino acids. Trimming left V 0 bases short and J 1 base short, with 7 bases between. Germline loops: CDR1 SGDLS, CDR2 YYNGEE. The DNA for the CDR3 is TGTGCCAGCAGCGTAGTTGGCCAGAACACTGAAGCTTTCTTT. As protein: CASSVVGQNTEAFF.

J is TRBJ2-1 and V is TRBV11-3, with D perhaps TRBD1 (5 bases). Trimming stripped 5 bases from V and 5 bases from J, with 19 bases between. Germline V gene data show CDR1 as SGHNT and CDR2 as YENEEA. The CDR3 length is 16 residues. As DNA, the CDR3 is TGTGCCAGCAGCCCTAAAACCGACAGATCGAACAATGAGCAGTTCTTC. This translates into CASSPKTDRSNNEQFF.

The V call is TRBV5-6, the J call TRBJ2-5; 9 bases are shared with TRBD1. Germline values: CDR1 SGHDT, CDR2 YYEEEE. V trimming: 4 bases; J trimming: 0 bases; junction bases outside the gene matches: 7. The CDR3 extends over 16 amino acids. The CDR3 here is CASSPGQGLNQETQYF. The CDR3, as DNA: TGTGCCAGCAGCCCGGGACAGGGCCTAAACCAAGAGACCCAGTACTTC.

The genes are TRBV14 and TRBJ2-1; the D gene is possibly TRBD1 (5 bases). This CDR3 has 14 amino acids. Trimming removed 4 bases at V and 5 bases at J, with 12 bases between. Germline loops: CDR1 SGHDN, CDR2 FVKESK. CDR3 protein: CASSPGISHNEQFF. The CDR3 coding sequence is TGTGCCAGCAGCCCAGGGATTTCCCACAATGAGCAGTTCTTC.

This clone was seen only once. This chain connects TRBV11-3 to TRBJ2-7, with 7 bases matching TRBD2. The ends lost 3 bases at V and 0 bases at J; junction bases unmatched: 8. In germline, CDR1 is SGHNT, CDR2 YENEEA. The CDR3 runs 16 residues. This CDR3 reads CASSLRAGRSSYEQYF. The CDR3, as DNA: TGTGCCAGCAGCTTGAGAGCCGGGAGGAGCTCCTACGAGCAGTACTTC.

The chain joins TRBV27 to TRBJ1-6; 8 bases map to TRBD1. Trimming cost V 7 bases and J 9 bases; bases outside gene matches: 8. This CDR3 spans 14 amino acids. CDR1 and CDR2 (germline): MNHEY, SMNVEV (reference sequence). This CDR3 reads CASTQTGEFSPLHF. CDR3 nucleotides: TGTGCCAGCACCCAGACAGGGGAGTTTTCACCCCTCCACTTT.

This clone was detected only a few times. The chain uses TRBV4-3 and TRBJ2-7; D is perhaps TRBD2 (7 bases). Germline values: CDR1 LGHNA, CDR2 YSLEER. This CDR3 spans 15 amino acids. Trimming took off 0 bases at V and 7 bases at J, with 16 bases between the two ends. The CDR3 bases are TGCGCCAGCAGCCAAGATAGAAGGGGGGGGACGGAGCAGTACTTC. It encodes CASSQDRRGGTEQYF.

The CDR3 spells CASSPKKTSGDYNEQFF. The CDR3 DNA reads as TGTGCCAGCAGCCCCAAGAAGACTAGCGGAGACTACAATGAGCAGTTCTTC. The genes are TRBV7-3 and TRBJ2-1; the match to TRBD2 covers 9 bases. Trimming took 5 bases from V and 3 from J; bases not matched to a gene: 11. The CDR3 is 17 amino acids. CDR1 SGHTA and CDR2 FQGTGA come from the germline V gene.

The gene calls are TRBV28 and TRBJ1-2, with D tentatively TRBD1 (5 bases). Per germline, CDR1 MDHEN and CDR2 SYDVKM. Trimming took 5 bases from V and 5 from J, leaving 15 bases between them. The CDR3 contains 14 residues. CDR3 bases: TGTGCCAGCAGTATAAGACAGCACTTATATGGCTACACCTTC. It codes for CASSIRQHLYGYTF.

The gene calls are TRBV7-2 and TRBJ1-2; D not resolved. This CDR3 contains 15 residues. Trimming took off 2 bases at V and 3 bases at J, with 13 bases between the two ends. Germline V lookup: CDR1 SGHTA, CDR2 FQGNSA. CDR3 in amino acids: CASSLFDTRDYGYTF. For the CDR3, the DNA is TGTGCCAGCAGCTTATTCGACACGAGGGACTATGGCTACACCTTC.

Comment on this clone: Other DNA sequences of this sample code for an identical CDR3. The CDR3 coding sequence is TGTGCCAGCAGCTACAGCACAGATACGCAGTATTTT. It encodes CASSYSTDTQYF. This chain joins TRBV12-3 or TRBV12-4 and TRBJ2-3; no clear D gene. V shed 6 bases and J shed 0 bases, with 4 bases lying between them. The CDR3 is 12 amino acids.

V and J are TRBV10-1 and TRBJ2-5; tentatively, D is TRBD2 (5 bases). V was trimmed by 1 base and J by 4 bases, leaving 7 bases between them. CDR3 size: 13 residues. CDR1 WNHNN and CDR2 SYGVQD come from the germline V gene (reference sequence). Here the CDR3 reads CASSEYGGETQYF. CDR3 nucleotide sequence: TGCGCCAGCAGTGAGTACGGAGGAGAGACCCAGTACTTC.

This clone appeared a single time. The chain uses TRBV18 and TRBJ2-5; TRBD2 is a possible D gene (6 bases). With 3 bases removed from V and 2 bases from J, the gap between germline ends came to 10 bases. CDR1 is KGHSH, CDR2 LQKENI, per germline. This CDR3 is built from 14 residues. The CDR3, as DNA: TGTGCCAGCTCACCGGGGGGTACTCAAGAGACCCAGTACTTC. Amino acid sequence: CASSPGGTQETQYF.

The rearrangement joins TRBV7-9 to TRBJ2-5; 13 positions match TRBD2. Germline CDR1 and CDR2: SEHNR and FQNEAQ (reference sequence). V dropped 5 bases and J dropped 6; count of bases not matched to a gene: 6. This CDR3 contains 15 residues. In nucleotides, the CDR3 is TGTGCCAGCAGCCGGACTAGCGGGGGAACAAAGACCCAGTACTTC. Translating gives CASSRTSGGTKTQYF.

In this sample, this clone turned up a few times. The CDR3 sequence: CASITRNLSSEQYF. CDR3 bases: TGTGCCAGCATTACACGGAACTTATCTAGCGAGCAGTACTTC. J is TRBJ2-7 and V is TRBV2; no clear D. This CDR3 spans 14 amino acids. The V gene lost 7 bases and the J gene lost 6 bases, with 19 bases spanning the gap. Germline V lookup: CDR1 SNHLY, CDR2 FYNNEI. The whole variable domain, filled in from reference TRBV2 and TRBJ2-7, reads EPEVTQTPSHQVTQMGQEVILRCVPISNHLYFYWYRQILGQKVEFLVSFYNNEISEKSEIFDDQFSVERPDGSNFTLKIRSTKLEDSAMYFCASITRNLSSEQYFGPGTRLTVT.